Following are 31 T cell receptor beta chains from one sample sequenced in a study of CD4 T cells in relation to SARS-CoV-2 and coronaviruses. Generated by immunoSEQ multiplex PCR, the TCRdb table keeps only in-frame clones and is missing some. The sample shows about 24,000 clones, around 76% of them seen only once. Their antigens are not known. Before the COVID-19 pandemic, during about 2010-2018, CD4+ T cells were taken from unexposed donors. Isolation of CD4+ T cells took place after around eleven days in culture. Sequenced: CD4+ T cells from PBMCs, cultured in vitro. The receptors derive from a human donor in good health.

The chain employs TRBV24-1 and TRBJ1-1; 7 bases are a match to TRBD1. CDR1 KGHDR and CDR2 SFDVKD come from the germline V gene. The CDR3 has 14 amino acids. Trimming took 5 bases from V and 2 from J; bases not matched to a gene: 4. The CDR3 spells CATSGGTDNTEAFF. In DNA form, the CDR3 reads TGTGCCACCAGTGGTGGGACAGATAACACTGAAGCTTTCTTT.

The CDR3, as DNA: TGTGCCAGCGGATCAGGGACTTCCCGCCACTACGAGCAGTACTTC. As protein: CASGSGTSRHYEQYF. V usage is TRBV6-5 and J usage is TRBJ2-7; a possible D gene is TRBD2 (6 bases). Germline V lookup: CDR1 MNHEY, CDR2 SVGAGI. Trimming stripped 8 bases from V and 3 bases from J, with 20 bases between. The CDR3 has 15 amino acids.

This chain joins TRBV6-2 or TRBV6-3 and TRBJ1-1; D gene ambiguous. Germline CDR1 MNHEY, CDR2 SVGEGT. The CDR3 runs to 13 residues. Trimming shortened V by 5 bases and J by 0 bases, and 7 bases separated the two germline ends. The CDR3 nucleotides are TGTGCCAGCAGTACGCCAATGAACACTGAAGCTTTCTTT. As protein: CASSTPMNTEAFF.

V gene TRBV19 combines with J gene TRBJ2-3; 12 bases are shared with TRBD2. Germline V gene data show CDR1 as LNHDA and CDR2 as SQIVND (reference sequence). V lost 5 bases and J lost 3; bases outside the gene matches: 3. This CDR3 has 15 residues. CDR3 protein: CASSAGLAGTDTQYF. CDR3 DNA: TGTGCCAGTAGTGCCGGACTAGCGGGGACAGATACGCAGTATTTT.

The chain employs TRBV5-1 and TRBJ2-7; TRBD1 is a possible D gene (6 bases). Trimming shortened V by 6 bases and J by 3 bases, and 13 bases separated the two germline ends. This CDR3 is built from 13 residues. Per the germline V gene, CDR1 is SGHRS and CDR2 is YFSETQ. The CDR3 DNA reads as TGCGCCAGCACTCTGGACAGAGACTACGAGCAGTACTTC. Its protein product is CASTLDRDYEQYF.

The rearrangement joins TRBV5-1 to TRBJ1-2, with D possibly matching TRBD1 (6 bases). Germline CDR1 reads SGHRS; CDR2 reads YFSETQ. CDR3 length: 13 residues. V lost 0 bases and J lost 6, with 9 bases in between. Here the CDR3 reads CASSLVAGDGYTF. The CDR3 DNA reads TGCGCCAGCAGCTTGGTGGCAGGGGATGGCTACACCTTC.

This chain joins TRBV7-8 and TRBJ1-1; 10 bases line up with TRBD1. CDR3 length equals 17 residues. Unmatched junction bases numbered 9, after V lost 1 base and J lost 4 bases. In germline, CDR1 is SGHVS, CDR2 FQNEAQ. The CDR3 DNA follows: TGTGCCAGCAGCTTAGGGGGGACAGGGGATTTGAGCACTGAAGCTTTCTTT. Translating it yields CASSLGGTGDLSTEAFF.

V gene TRBV29-1 combines with J gene TRBJ2-5; 9 bases line up with TRBD2. The CDR3 contains 14 residues. Germline trimming cut 4 bases from V and 4 bases from J; bases unmatched to any gene: 7. Looked up from germline, CDR1 is SQVTM and CDR2 is ANQGSEA. The CDR3 coding sequence is TGCAGCGTTGGAAGGCTAGCGGGAACAGAGACCCAGTACTTC. Amino acid sequence: CSVGRLAGTETQYF.

The chain carries TRBV7-8 and TRBJ1-1; the D is unclear. The CDR3 runs to 14 residues. Trimming cost V 3 bases and J 1 base, with 9 bases left between them. Germline-derived CDR1 and CDR2 are SGHVS and FQNEAQ. CDR3 DNA sequence: TGTGCCAGCAGCTTCGGCCAGACGAACACTGAAGCTTTCTTT. This encodes CASSFGQTNTEAFF.

This chain links TRBV28 with TRBJ2-7; 9 positions match TRBD1. With V trimmed by 8 bases and J by 4 bases, 12 bases remained unmatched. Looked up from germline, CDR1 is MDHEN and CDR2 is SYDVKM. The CDR3 length is 15 residues. The CDR3 region is CASRQGGTGFYEQYF. For the CDR3, the DNA is TGTGCCAGCCGCCAAGGGGGGACAGGGTTTTACGAGCAGTACTTC.

A single count supports this clone. The gene calls are TRBV7-9 and TRBJ2-5, with 10 positions matching TRBD2. Germline-derived CDR1 and CDR2 are SEHNR and FQNEAQ (reference sequence). The CDR3 is 16 amino acids. V trimming: 1 base; J trimming: 5 bases; junction bases outside the gene matches: 7. The CDR3 bases are TGTGCCAGCAGCTTAGAACTAGCGGGAAATTGGGAGACCCAGTACTTC. Protein: CASSLELAGNWETQYF.

This clone was picked up one time. The CDR3 here is CASSLGESFPDTQYF. The DNA of the CDR3 is TGTGCCAGCAGCTTAGGGGAGAGTTTCCCAGATACGCAGTATTTT. The chain has TRBV5-5 and TRBJ2-3; D might be TRBD1 or TRBD2, each matching 5 bases. V was clipped by 2 bases and J by 4 bases, with 14 bases between them. Germline CDR1 SGHKS, CDR2 YYEKEE (reference sequence). The CDR3 length is 15 residues.

The chain has TRBV6-1 and TRBJ2-5; weak D call: TRBD2 (6 bases). Germline V gene sequence: CDR1 MNHNS, CDR2 SASEGT. V lost 1 base, J lost 5 bases, and 17 bases lay in between. The CDR3 has 16 amino acids. In DNA, the CDR3 is TGTGCCAGCAGTGAAGAGGTGGAGGGCGGAAGGGAGACCCAGTACTTC. The encoded protein is CASSEEVEGGRETQYF.

The genes are TRBV20-1 and TRBJ1-5; D perhaps matches TRBD1 (6 bases). The CDR3 is 16 residues long. Germline V gene sequence: CDR1 DFQATT, CDR2 SNEGSKA (reference sequence). V dropped 3 bases and J dropped 0 bases, with 15 bases sitting between them. CDR3 DNA: TGCAGTGCTAGTCCGGAGGGGGGGTTTAGCAATCAGCCCCAGCATTTT. Protein product: CSASPEGGFSNQPQHF.

The chain couples TRBV4-1 to TRBJ2-5, with 12 bases lining up with TRBD2. This CDR3 region has 17 residues. V shed 0 bases, J shed 5 bases, and the junction held 7 bases outside the gene matches. The germline V gene has CDR1 MGHRA and CDR2 YSYEKL. The CDR3 DNA sequence: TGCGCCAGCAGCCAAGACTCAAGACTAGCGGGAGACGAGACCCAGTACTTC. This sequence encodes CASSQDSRLAGDETQYF.

The chain links TRBV27 to TRBJ2-2; D may be TRBD1 or TRBD2 (5 bases each). CDR1 and CDR2 from the germline V gene are MNHEY and SMNVEV (reference sequence). Deletions cut 5 bases from V and 7 bases from J, with 14 bases between. The CDR3 totals 14 residues. The CDR3 loop is CASSPGPTGGELFF. As DNA, the CDR3 is TGTGCCAGCAGTCCGGGGCCTACCGGCGGGGAGCTGTTTTTT.

The chain couples TRBV6-2 or TRBV6-3 to TRBJ1-2; 7 bases fit TRBD1. Germline V CDR1 and CDR2: MNHEY, SVGEGT. The CDR3 is 13 residues long. J gave up 4 bases and V 6 bases, and 5 bases lay outside the gene matches. The CDR3 DNA reads as TGTGCCAGCAGCTTACGGGACAGCTATGGCTACACCTTC. Protein product: CASSLRDSYGYTF.

This chain uses TRBV11-3 with TRBJ2-3; 7 bases line up with TRBD2. This CDR3 is 13 amino acids long. The germline gives CDR1 SGHNT, CDR2 YENEEA. V shed 5 bases and J 8 bases; nucleotides not matched to a gene: 7. CDR3 sequence reads: CASSHPPGGTQYF. As DNA, the CDR3 is TGTGCCAGCAGCCATCCGCCGGGGGGTACGCAGTATTTT.

This clone was observed a handful of times. The rearrangement links TRBV29-1 to TRBJ2-1, with 8 bases identical to TRBD2. V lost 7 bases, J lost 5 bases, and 13 bases stayed unmatched. The CDR3 loop spans 15 amino acids. The germline gives CDR1 SQVTM, CDR2 ANQGSEA. The DNA of the CDR3 is TGCAGCGCCCCCGAAGCGGGAGCGTTTAACAATGAGCAGTTCTTC. It translates to CSAPEAGAFNNEQFF.

V is TRBV27 and J is TRBJ2-7; maybe TRBD1 (6 bases). Per germline, CDR1 MNHEY and CDR2 SMNVEV (reference sequence). V shed 6 bases and J shed 5 bases, with 17 bases lying between them. The CDR3 consists of 14 residues. CDR3 amino acids: CASSSQQGLNEQYF. The DNA of the CDR3 is TGTGCCAGCAGCTCACAACAGGGTTTGAACGAGCAGTACTTC.

This chain links TRBV3-1 (or the pseudogene TRBV3-2) with TRBJ1-3; D unclear. The CDR3 has 13 amino acids. Germline V gene sequence: CDR1 LGHDT, CDR2 YNNKEL (reference sequence). V was pared by 2 bases and J by 8 bases, with 10 bases between. Written as DNA, the CDR3 is TGTGCCAGCAGCCAAAGTAACGGTGACACCATATATTTT. Protein product: CASSQSNGDTIYF.

V is TRBV5-5 and J is TRBJ2-7, with D unresolved. Trimming shortened V by 0 bases and J by 1 base, and 8 bases separated the two germline ends. CDR1 and CDR2 from the germline V gene are SGHKS and YYEKEE (reference sequence). This CDR3 has 14 amino acids. The CDR3 DNA reads as TGTGCCAGCAGCTTGGTAGGCAGATCCTACGAGCAGTACTTC. This sequence encodes CASSLVGRSYEQYF.

The count of this clone is one. CDR3 in DNA: TGTGCCAGCAGTCACGGGCCGGGAAACACCATATATTTT. Its translation: CASSHGPGNTIYF. This chain connects TRBV9 to TRBJ1-3; no firm D call. The CDR3 runs 13 residues. Trimming took 5 bases from V and 4 from J, leaving 10 bases between them. CDR1 SGDLS and CDR2 YYNGEE come from the germline V gene.

This clone was counted a few times. The chain has TRBV30 and TRBJ1-4, with 10 positions matching TRBD1. Germline trimming cut 7 bases from V and 4 bases from J; bases unmatched to any gene: 3. Looked up from germline, CDR1 is GTSNPN and CDR2 is SVGIG (reference sequence). This CDR3 has 13 residues. CDR3 loop: CASGQGSNEKLFF. In nucleotides, the CDR3 is TGTGCCTCGGGACAGGGGAGTAATGAAAAACTGTTTTTT. The entire variable domain, with the rest obtained from reference TRBV30 and TRBJ1-4, is as follows: SQTIHQWPATLVQPVGSPLSLECTVEGTSNPNLYWYRQAAGRGLQLLFYSVGIGQISSEVPQNLSASRPQDRQFILSSKKLLLSDSGFYLCASGQGSNEKLFFGSGTQLSVL.

The count of this clone is one. The V and J genes are TRBV6-1 and TRBJ1-1; D gene unclear. Germline CDR1 MNHNS, CDR2 SASEGT. There are 12 residues in the CDR3. The V gene lost 2 bases and the J gene lost 3 bases, with 4 bases spanning the gap. CDR3 sequence reads: CASSELYTEAFF. CDR3 in DNA: TGTGCCAGCAGTGAACTATACACTGAAGCTTTCTTT.

The chain combines TRBV6-5 with TRBJ1-1; maybe TRBD1 (5 bases). The CDR3 is 14 residues long. The ends were cut back, 7 bases at V and 0 bases at J, with 12 bases in the middle. Germline V lookup: CDR1 MNHEY, CDR2 SVGAGI. For the CDR3, the DNA is TGTGCCAGCACCACGACAGCCATGAACACTGAAGCTTTCTTT. This gives the protein CASTTTAMNTEAFF.

The rearrangement uses TRBV30 and TRBJ2-7; tentatively, D is TRBD2 (5 bases). This CDR3 spans 13 amino acids. Germline CDR1 GTSNPN, CDR2 SVGIG (reference sequence). The V gene lost 8 bases and the J gene lost 0 bases, with 14 bases spanning the gap. The CDR3 spells CAGRLPSSYEQYF. CDR3 sequence (DNA): TGTGCCGGGCGACTACCAAGCTCCTACGAGCAGTACTTC.

V usage is TRBV28 and J usage is TRBJ1-6; possibly TRBD1 for D (5 bases). The CDR3 spans 14 residues. Germline CDR1 and CDR2: MDHEN and SYDVKM. Trimming stripped 8 bases from V and 8 bases from J, with 16 bases between. The CDR3, as DNA: TGTGCCAGCTTCCCGGAGGGGTTGTATTCACCCCTCCACTTT. This codes for CASFPEGLYSPLHF.

The chain combines TRBV18 with TRBJ1-2; TRBD1 might be the D (6 bases). Germline V gene sequence: CDR1 KGHSH, CDR2 LQKENI. The CDR3 length is 13 residues. The V end lost 4 bases, the J end lost 3 bases, and 9 bases lay between the germline ends. The CDR3 nucleotides are TGTGCCAGCTCACAGGGGGAGGACTATGGCTACACCTTC. Encoded protein: CASSQGEDYGYTF.

This chain links TRBV19 with TRBJ2-1; D is unresolved. V lost 6 bases and J 6 bases, leaving 6 bases between the germline ends. There are 11 residues in the CDR3. Germline CDR1 is LNHDA and CDR2 is SQIVND (reference sequence). CDR3 residues: CASRTGNEQFF. Written as DNA, the CDR3 is TGTGCCAGTAGGACTGGCAATGAGCAGTTCTTC.

The chain recombines TRBV2 with TRBJ1-2, with D maybe TRBD1 (6 bases). Germline CDR1 SNHLY, CDR2 FYNNEI. The length of the CDR3 is 16 residues. V was shortened by 0 bases and J by 8 bases, with 19 bases between the two germline ends. CDR3 bases: TGTGCCAGCAGTGAAGCGCTTACAGGGAAATCGGAGGGCTACACCTTC. This codes for CASSEALTGKSEGYTF.